These T cell receptor beta chains were read from a single sample in a study of T cells expressing NK-cell markers. TCRdb re-called the 5' RACE reads and shows each CDR3 protein once, DNA omitted. The sample table includes under 600,000 distinct CDR3 sequences. The source material was blood T cells: a sorted CD56 or NKG2C T cell subset, CD4+ or CD8+ T cells, or bulk PBMC T cells (not recorded which). These receptors were collected from a woman aged 50 to 60 in good health. Both conserved end residues are part of each CDR3. The order of the fields is J gene, V gene, CDR3 protein.

>TRBJ2-3|TRBV9
CASSEGSGRLADTQYF
>TRBJ1-1|TRBV9
CASSVETRNTEAFF
>TRBJ2-1|TRBV4-1
CASSQAGLDYNEQFF
>TRBJ1-1|TRBV6-1
CASLHQGMNTEAFF
>TRBJ2-1|TRBV6-2/TRBV6-3
CASSYLSRSSEQFF
>TRBJ2-3|TRBV3-1
CASSRSESGTDTQYF
>TRBJ1-2|TRBV29-1
CSVRETGGDHGYTF
>TRBJ2-2|TRBV5-1
CASNPGITNTGELFF
>TRBJ2-3|TRBV20-1
CSARAPSRLAAYTDTQYF
>TRBJ2-1|TRBV12-3/TRBV12-4
CASSPPDRKMQFF
>TRBJ1-1|TRBV15
CATSRRSGTGGTEAFF
>TRBJ1-1|TRBV12-3/TRBV12-4
CASSLPKAEAFF
>TRBJ2-2|TRBV20-1
CSARADRGAGELFF
>TRBJ2-3|TRBV9
CASSKNTDTQYF
>TRBJ2-7|TRBV7-8
CASSLGGGIQQYF
>TRBJ1-5|TRBV12-3/TRBV12-4
CASRAAGRVNQPQHF
>TRBJ2-3|TRBV11-2
CASSLGGLAGAQYF
>TRBJ2-1|TRBV5-1
CASTRTGRNEQFF
>TRBJ2-1|TRBV6-1
CATLGASPFGEQFF
>TRBJ2-5|TRBV12-5
CASGPSGRISETQYF
>TRBJ2-5|TRBV28
CASSPGTRGNEETQYF
>TRBJ1-2|TRBV20-1
CSATGTGFGYTF
>TRBJ2-1|TRBV11-2
CASSLQGAKNNEQFF
>TRBJ2-1|TRBV15
CATSRDLADYNEQFF
>TRBJ2-1|TRBV5-5
CASSLELFAVEQFF
>TRBJ2-3|TRBV28
CASSSPLGGTQYF
>TRBJ2-3|TRBV20-1
CSAPSGLNSDTQYF
>TRBJ2-1|TRBV5-1
CASSLVAGLALSGSYNEQFF
>TRBJ2-3|TRBV29-1
CSVVSLIDTQYF
>TRBJ1-5|TRBV6-1
CASSEASGVSNQPQHF
>TRBJ2-1|TRBV15
CATSGGGLVSGEQFF
>TRBJ2-7|TRBV11-1
CASSRTSISYEQYF
>TRBJ2-2|TRBV6-2/TRBV6-3
CASRGLAGEAGELFF
>TRBJ2-2|TRBV12-3/TRBV12-4
CAGQTGAGELFF
>TRBJ1-6|TRBV12-3/TRBV12-4
CASSFTSTDSPLHF
>TRBJ2-7|TRBV23-1
CASSRGIFNYEQYF
>TRBJ2-3|TRBV7-2
CASSLDGTKMADTQYF
>TRBJ2-5|TRBV5-6
CASSLKLRRGQETQYF
>TRBJ1-1|TRBV5-1
CASSLAGRLNTEAFF
>TRBJ1-1|TRBV20-1
CGEVSTTGEAFF
>TRBJ2-6|TRBV19
CASSPLQVVGANVLTF
>TRBJ1-1|TRBV7-9
CASSQIPGANTEAFF
>TRBJ2-1|TRBV5-1
CASSLLTGSSYNEQFF
>TRBJ1-2|TRBV24-1
CATSADGGGYTF
>TRBJ2-5|TRBV6-2/TRBV6-3
CASSYIGTSVETQYF
>TRBJ1-1|TRBV12-3/TRBV12-4
CASSFPQGGNTEAFF